Listed below are T cell receptor beta chains from one sample, sequenced in a study of human T cells and chemical hapten exposure. Using its own MiXCR run on the RACE reads, TCRdb lists one record per CDR3 protein. The profile shows 90,000 to 110,000 distinct CDR3 sequences, approximately 36% of them singletons. Specimen: whole blood, collected in connection with sensitization to the hapten diphenylcyclopropenone (DPC). These receptors were obtained from a man between 40 and 49 years old with alopecia areata. Some clones in this sample may be carry-over from other donors' samples. Both conserved end residues are part of each CDR3. D genes are given only for firm matches. Not every row has a clone size; where given, it reads once, few, many or a size class.

clone_size: few
d_call: TRBD1
j_call: TRBJ2-5
v_call: TRBV20-1
cdr3_aa: CSARGSTGGPETQYF
cdr3_nt: TGCAGTGCTAGGGGGAGCACAGGGGGCCCAGAGACCCAGTACTTC

clone_size: .
d_call: .
j_call: TRBJ2-1
v_call: TRBV6-5
cdr3_aa: CASRGRSANPYNEQFF
cdr3_nt: TGTGCCAGCAGAGGAAGAAGCGCTAATCCCTACAATGAGCAGTTCTTC

clone_size: .
d_call: .
j_call: TRBJ2-5
v_call: TRBV9
cdr3_aa: CASSVDEAVQETQYF
cdr3_nt: TGTGCCAGCAGCGTAGATGAAGCGGTCCAAGAGACCCAGTACTTC

clone_size: .
d_call: .
j_call: TRBJ1-6
v_call: TRBV12-3/TRBV12-4
cdr3_aa: CASRLGVLNSPLHF
cdr3_nt: TGTGCCAGCAGACTAGGGGTCCTCAATTCACCCCTCCACTTT

clone_size: few
d_call: TRBD2
j_call: TRBJ2-1
v_call: TRBV12-3/TRBV12-4
cdr3_aa: CASSLPTSGRAGNEQFF
cdr3_nt: TGTGCCAGCAGTTTACCGACTAGCGGGAGGGCCGGAAATGAGCAGTTCTTC

clone_size: once
d_call: .
j_call: TRBJ1-1
v_call: TRBV6-6
cdr3_aa: CASSTPRGLLNTEAFF
cdr3_nt: TGTGCCAGCAGCACTCCACGAGGGCTATTGAACACTGAAGCTTTCTTT

clone_size: .
d_call: .
j_call: TRBJ2-6
v_call: TRBV23-1
cdr3_aa: CARVEGDYGANVLTF
cdr3_nt: TGCGCCCGCGTAGAAGGGGATTATGGGGCCAACGTCCTGACTTTC

clone_size: .
d_call: .
j_call: TRBJ2-7
v_call: TRBV5-6
cdr3_aa: CASSLVTTYEQYF
cdr3_nt: TGTGCCAGCAGCTTGGTGACAACCTACGAGCAGTACTTC

clone_size: .
d_call: .
j_call: TRBJ1-5
v_call: TRBV20-1
cdr3_aa: CSATDSSNQPQHF
cdr3_nt: TGCAGTGCAACCGACTCGAGCAATCAGCCCCAGCATTTT

clone_size: .
d_call: TRBD1
j_call: TRBJ1-5
v_call: TRBV28
cdr3_aa: CASSLGRGRYGNQPQHF
cdr3_nt: TGTGCCAGCAGTTTGGGCAGGGGGCGATATGGCAATCAGCCCCAGCATTTT

clone_size: few
d_call: .
j_call: TRBJ2-3
v_call: TRBV12-5
cdr3_aa: CASGLTGDTQYF
cdr3_nt: TGTGCTAGTGGTCTTACGGGCGATACGCAGTATTTT

clone_size: few
d_call: .
j_call: TRBJ2-5
v_call: TRBV6-5
cdr3_aa: CASGHPGGRGGSETQYF
cdr3_nt: TGTGCCAGCGGTCACCCAGGGGGGCGGGGAGGATCGGAGACCCAGTACTTC

clone_size: .
d_call: .
j_call: TRBJ2-2
v_call: TRBV6-4
cdr3_aa: CASSEEGLAGELFF
cdr3_nt: TGTGCCAGCAGTGAAGAAGGGCTTGCCGGGGAGCTGTTTTTT

clone_size: .
d_call: .
j_call: TRBJ1-5
v_call: TRBV29-1
cdr3_aa: CSVGGSGNQPQHF
cdr3_nt: TGCAGCGTTGGAGGTTCAGGGAATCAGCCCCAGCATTTT

clone_size: .
d_call: .
j_call: TRBJ2-3
v_call: TRBV29-1
cdr3_aa: CSVVQHKDTQYF
cdr3_nt: TGCAGCGTTGTCCAGCACAAAGATACGCAGTATTTT

clone_size: .
d_call: TRBD2
j_call: TRBJ2-7
v_call: TRBV20-1
cdr3_aa: CSARPLTTRTSGRWAYEQYF
cdr3_nt: TGCAGTGCTAGACCACTTACCACGCGGACTAGCGGGAGGTGGGCCTACGAGCAGTACTTC

clone_size: .
d_call: .
j_call: TRBJ1-4
v_call: TRBV12-3/TRBV12-4
cdr3_aa: CASTPGGLNEKLFF
cdr3_nt: TGTGCCAGCACTCCTGGGGGGTTAAATGAAAAACTGTTTTTT

clone_size: .
d_call: TRBD1
j_call: TRBJ2-3
v_call: TRBV3-1
cdr3_aa: CASSQRTGLIDTQYF
cdr3_nt: TGTGCCAGCAGCCAGCGGACAGGTCTGATCGATACGCAGTATTTT

clone_size: .
d_call: TRBD1
j_call: TRBJ2-5
v_call: TRBV11-2
cdr3_aa: CASSPTGQYQETQYF
cdr3_nt: TGTGCCAGCAGCCCTACGGGACAGTACCAAGAGACCCAGTACTTC

clone_size: .
d_call: TRBD2
j_call: TRBJ2-3
v_call: TRBV5-1
cdr3_aa: CASRASGRADDTQYF
cdr3_nt: TGCGCCAGCAGAGCGAGCGGGAGGGCCGACGATACGCAGTATTTT

clone_size: few
d_call: .
j_call: TRBJ1-1
v_call: TRBV29-1
cdr3_aa: CSVGQTGTEAFF
cdr3_nt: TGCAGCGTAGGACAGACGGGAACTGAAGCTTTCTTT

clone_size: few
d_call: .
j_call: TRBJ1-2
v_call: TRBV20-1
cdr3_aa: CSARQIRGPVDYGYTF
cdr3_nt: TGCAGTGCTAGACAGATACGGGGGCCGGTGGACTATGGCTACACCTTC

clone_size: few
d_call: .
j_call: TRBJ1-4
v_call: TRBV3-1
cdr3_aa: CASSTHQGTNEKLFF
cdr3_nt: TGTGCCAGCAGCACCCACCAGGGGACTAATGAAAAACTGTTTTTT